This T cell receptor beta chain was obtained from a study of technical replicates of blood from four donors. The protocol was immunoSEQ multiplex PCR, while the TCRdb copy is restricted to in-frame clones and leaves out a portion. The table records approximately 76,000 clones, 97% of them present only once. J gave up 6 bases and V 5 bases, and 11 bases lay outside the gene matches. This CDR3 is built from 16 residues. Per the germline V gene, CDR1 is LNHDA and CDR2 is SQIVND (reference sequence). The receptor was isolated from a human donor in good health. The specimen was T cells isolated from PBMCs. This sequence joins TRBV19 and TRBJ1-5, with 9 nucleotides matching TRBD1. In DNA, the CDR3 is TGTGCCAGTAGTGATACCCGGGACAGGGAAGGTCAGCCCCAGCATTTT. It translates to CASSDTRDREGQPQHF.